This T cell receptor beta chain was recorded in a study of T cell repertoires in cytomegalovirus infection. Whole-study results and caveats: Individuals carrying CMV plus the relevant HLA were identified by cumulative frequency of public TCR beta families.

TCRdb reprocessed the reads via MiXCR and lists one record per CDR3 protein. The sample lists roughly 250,000 distinct CDR3 sequences, roughly 22% occurring once. With 0 bases removed from V and 8 bases from J, the gap between germline ends came to 17 bases. Germline V gene sequence: CDR1 DFQATT, CDR2 SNEGSKA (reference sequence). The CDR3 sequence is 16 residues long. A remark on this clonotype: The target antigen is unknown.

Sequenced input: CD8+ T cells from PBMCs. The chain carries TRBV20-1 and TRBJ1-6; unclear D gene. The TCR was taken from a human donor in good health (CMV status not recorded). Some clones in this sample may be carry-over from other donors' samples. For the CDR3, the DNA is TGCAGTGCTAGAGATTGGGCTGAGGGAACCCATTCACCCCTCCACTTT. Its protein product is CSARDWAEGTHSPLHF.